The 3 T cell receptor beta chains below all came from one sample that was sequenced in a study of cytomegalovirus exposure and HLA in healthy donors listed by TCRdb under 2017. Libraries came from the immunoSEQ multiplex PCR assay. The multiplex PCR relied on a mix of 60 forward primers for TCR Vbeta segments and 13 reverse primers for TCR Jbeta segments. This immuneACCESS table, as held by TCRdb, lists in-frame sequences with V and J called but not all clones. Of the missing ones, under half trace to an unresolved V gene in checked studies; the others have no known cause. The sample table holds around 89,000 clones, of which about 84% were seen once. Roughly 1.1% of the sample is held by the ten biggest clonotypes. Sequenced input: PBMCs. These receptors were taken from a girl aged 2 to 9 in good health and CMV-seropositive.

This chain links TRBV5-5 with TRBJ1-5; D ambiguous. Germline V lookup: CDR1 SGHKS, CDR2 YYEKEE (reference sequence). Trimming stripped 0 bases from V and 4 bases from J, with 8 bases between. This CDR3 is built from 14 residues. CDR3 coding DNA: TGTGCCAGCAGCTTGGGTACGGGAAATCAGCCCCAGCATTTT. Translating it yields CASSLGTGNQPQHF.

V usage is TRBV7-2 and J usage is TRBJ2-7; weak D call: TRBD2 (6 bases). V lost 3 bases, J lost 1 base, and 13 bases lay in between. The length of the CDR3 is 15 residues. From germline, CDR1 is SGHTA and CDR2 FQGNSA. In DNA form, the CDR3 reads TGTGCCAGCAGCTTTTTTAGCGGATCGTCCTACGAGCAGTACTTC. It specifies CASSFFSGSSYEQYF.

V is TRBV5-4 and J is TRBJ1-1, with D possibly being TRBD1 (6 bases). This CDR3 contains 13 residues. Germline lookup yields CDR1 SGHNT and CDR2 YYREEE (reference sequence). V was trimmed by 3 bases and J by 6 bases, leaving 12 bases between them. The CDR3 reads CASSSGVIAEAFF. The CDR3 DNA reads as TGTGCCAGCAGCTCAGGGGTTATAGCTGAAGCTTTCTTT.